These 6 T cell receptor beta chains came from one sample sequenced in a study of vaccination and CD4 T cells after COVID-19. Treatment: roughly 10-day PBMC culture with coronavirus spike peptide pools or control peptides (ViraFEST assay). These TCRs' antigens remain unknown. Oncomine TCR Beta short-read sequencing was applied to DNA from cultured CD4+ T cells. Each CDR3 protein is one row after TCRdb ran MiXCR on the PCR reads. Here the sample spans approximately 7,000 distinct CDR3 sequences, 25% being singletons. The starting material was CD4+ T cells from blood, cultured in vitro, obtained after SARS-CoV-2 vaccination. All receptors derive from a human donor who had recovered from COVID-19.

This clonotype was counted a few times. The genes are TRBV7-3 and TRBJ1-1; D is uncertain. Trimming took 5 bases from V and 4 from J, leaving 11 bases between them. The CDR3 contains 13 residues. Per the germline V gene, CDR1 is SGHTA and CDR2 is FQGTGA. The CDR3 loop is CASSGRGSTEAFF. The CDR3 DNA follows: TGTGCCAGCAGCGGCCGGGGTAGCACTGAAGCTTTCTTT.

The gene calls are TRBV19 and TRBJ2-3; D may be TRBD1 (7 bases). V lost 5 bases to trimming and J lost 0 bases, with 21 bases between them. The CDR3 totals 18 residues. Germline CDR1 is LNHDA and CDR2 is SQIVND (reference sequence). The CDR3 bases are TGTGCCAGTAGTCCCCAAGGGCAGGGGGGTCCTAGCACAGATACGCAGTATTTT. Its protein product is CASSPQGQGGPSTDTQYF.

This clonotype was observed a handful of times. The V call is TRBV28, the J call TRBJ2-7; D call uncertain. V lost 3 bases to trimming and J lost 3 bases, with 3 bases between them. The CDR3 sequence is 11 residues long. Germline loops: CDR1 MDHEN, CDR2 SYDVKM. CDR3 loop: CASSFYYEQYF. CDR3 bases: TGTGCCAGCAGTTTCTACTACGAGCAGTACTTC.

This clonotype has more than one count but fewer than ten. The chain has TRBV19 and TRBJ2-7, with TRBD1 matching 8 bases. The CDR3 sequence is 13 residues long. V gave up 6 bases and J gave up 3 bases; unmatched junction bases: 4. Germline V gene sequence: CDR1 LNHDA, CDR2 SQIVND (reference sequence). The CDR3 here is CASSVDRGYEQYF. In DNA form, the CDR3 reads TGTGCCAGTAGCGTCGACAGGGGCTACGAGCAGTACTTC.

Judged by abundance, this clonotype is medium-sized (0.01 to 0.1%). J is TRBJ1-5 and V is TRBV15; no reliable D call. The V gene's germline CDR1 is LNHNV and CDR2 YYDKDF (reference sequence). This CDR3 is 15 amino acids long. The germline V and J ends were trimmed by 1 base and 0 bases, with 7 bases remaining between them. The CDR3 sequence is CATSRVRNSNQPQHF. CDR3 nucleotide sequence: TGTGCCACCAGCAGAGTCCGGAATAGCAATCAGCCCCAGCATTTT.

This clonotype was counted a few times. This chain uses TRBV6-1 with TRBJ2-2; unclear D gene. Germline V lookup: CDR1 MNHNS, CDR2 SASEGT. Trimming shortened V by 7 bases and J by 6 bases, and 6 bases separated the two germline ends. This CDR3 comprises 11 residues. CDR3 loop: CASTTAGELFF. For the CDR3, the DNA is TGTGCCAGCACCACAGCCGGGGAGCTGTTTTTT.